Listed below are T cell receptor beta chains from one sample, sequenced in a study of blood T cell repertoires in COVID-19. The repertoire was sequenced with immunoSEQ multiplex PCR; TCRdb's copy has only in-frame clones and lacks some. Of approximately 8,000 clones listed, more than 60% are singletons. Sequenced input: peripheral blood. The receptors originated from a human donor in a cohort sampled during active COVID-19. Each CDR3 is given with its conserved first and last residue. The order of the fields is clone size, D gene, V gene, J gene, CDR3 DNA, CDR3 protein. A D gene is named only where the DNA matches it firmly. Some rows mark clone size as missing; the rest say once, few, many or name a class of expanded clone.

>-|-|TRBV6-6|TRBJ1-2
TGTGCCAGCAGCCCGAGGACTGTTAACTATGGCTACACCTTC
CASSPRTVNYGYTF
>-|TRBD1|TRBV7-9|TRBJ2-7
TGTGCCAGCAGCTTCCCCCCGGGACAGGGGGTAACCGAGCAGTACTTC
CASSFPPGQGVTEQYF
>-|TRBD1|TRBV4-1|TRBJ2-2
TGCGCCAGCAGCCAAGAAATTTCAAAGGACGGGACAGGGGGGCCCGGGGAGCTGTTTTTT
CASSQEISKDGTGGPGELFF
>once|-|TRBV7-8|TRBJ2-7
TGTGCCAGCAGCCAAACCCGGACTGGCAAAAGCTCCTACGAGCAGTACTTC
CASSQTRTGKSSYEQYF
>-|-|TRBV7-2|TRBJ2-7
TGTGCCAGCAGCTTTACCCCTCGGGCCTACGAGCAGTACTTC
CASSFTPRAYEQYF
>-|-|TRBV6-5|TRBJ2-7
TGTGCCAGCAGTTACTCAGGAGCCTACGAGCAGTACTTC
CASSYSGAYEQYF
>once|-|TRBV20-1|TRBJ2-7
TGCAGTGCTACCAGTAGCGGCGAGCAGTACTTC
CSATSSGEQYF
>-|TRBD1|TRBV7-9|TRBJ2-7
TGTGCCAGCAGCCGACAGGGAGAGCAGTACTTC
CASSRQGEQYF
>-|TRBD1|TRBV27|TRBJ2-1
TGTGCCAGCAGTTTATGCGGGACAGGGAGGAACCCCCCCCTGTTGGAGGAGCAGTTCTTC
CASSLCGTGRNPPLLEEQFF
>-|TRBD1|TRBV15|TRBJ2-5
TGTGCCACCAGCAGAGATTACACAGGGGAAGAGACCCAGTACTTC
CATSRDYTGEETQYF
>-|TRBD2|TRBV6-6|TRBJ2-7
TGTGCCAGCAGTAAGGGACCGGGACTAGCCCCTCTGGGGTACTTC
CASSKGPGLAPLGYF
>-|-|TRBV27|TRBJ2-2
TGTGCCAGCAGTTTAGGCAGGGACACCGGGGAGCTGTTTTTT
CASSLGRDTGELFF
>-|-|TRBV6-5|TRBJ2-7
TGTGCCAGCAGCCGTCAGCAGGACAGATCCTACGAGCAGTACTTC
CASSRQQDRSYEQYF
>-|TRBD2|TRBV9|TRBJ2-2
TGTGCCAGCAGCGTAGTGGGACTAGCGGTCGGGGAGCTGTTTTTT
CASSVVGLAVGELFF
>-|-|TRBV28|TRBJ1-5
TGTGCCACCCGCCTGCCAAAGACCGGGGGGGCTCTCAATCAGCCCCAGCATTTT
CATRLPKTGGALNQPQHF
>-|-|TRBV19|TRBJ2-7
TGTGCCAGTAGTTCACCGCCACAAGAGCAGTACTTC
CASSSPPQEQYF
>-|-|TRBV28|TRBJ2-7
TGTGCCAGCAGGGCTAGGGTGGGGGGCTCCTACGAGCAGTACTTC
CASRARVGGSYEQYF
>-|-|TRBV5-5|TRBJ2-7
TGTGCCAGCAGCTTGGGGGACAATCAGGGCGAGCAGTACTTC
CASSLGDNQGEQYF
>once|-|TRBV5-1|TRBJ2-7
TGCGCCAGCAGCTTTGACAGCTTCTCCTACGAGCAGTACTTC
CASSFDSFSYEQYF
>-|TRBD2|TRBV29-1|TRBJ2-5
TGCAGCGTTGAAGAGGATAGCGGGAGTGGAGAGACCCAGTACTTC
CSVEEDSGSGETQYF
>-|-|TRBV30|TRBJ2-6
TGTGCCTGGAGCAGGGTTTCTGGGGCCAACGTCCTGACTTTC
CAWSRVSGANVLTF
>few|-|TRBV10-2|TRBJ2-1
TGCGCCAGCAGTTCCCTAGCGTTGACCTACAATGAGCAGTTCTTC
CASSSLALTYNEQFF
>few|-|TRBV7-9|TRBJ2-1
TGTGCCAGCAGCACGCCAGCGGGCTCCTACAATGAGCAGTTCTTC
CASSTPAGSYNEQFF
>-|-|TRBV9|TRBJ1-2
TGTGCCAGCAGCGTAGGTGGGAGGGACTATGGCTACACCTTC
CASSVGGRDYGYTF